A single sample is the source of the 16 T cell receptor beta chains below, sequenced in a study of cytomegalovirus exposure and HLA in healthy donors. PCR used 60 Vbeta primers and 13 Jbeta primers. The data were produced by immunoSEQ multiplex PCR, yet TCRdb's version contains in-frame clones alone and is incomplete. The sample contains 150,000 to 200,000 clones, roughly 81% of which appear only once. Input material: PBMCs. The source is a girl aged 10-17 years in good health and CMV-seropositive.

The CDR3 sequence is CASSLGQGATYGYTF. DNA of the CDR3: TGTGCCAGCAGTTTGGGACAGGGGGCGACCTATGGCTACACCTTC. The chain recombines TRBV6-5 with TRBJ1-2; 12 nucleotides align to TRBD1. V shed 4 bases and J 4 bases; nucleotides not matched to a gene: 4. The CDR3 runs to 15 residues. From germline, CDR1 is MNHEY and CDR2 SVGAGI.

The rearrangement links TRBV7-9 to TRBJ2-3, with D possibly matching TRBD2 (5 bases). V was clipped by 8 bases and J by 4 bases, with 7 bases between them. CDR3 length: 11 residues. In germline, CDR1 is SEHNR, CDR2 FQNEAQ (reference sequence). For the CDR3, the DNA is TGTGCCAGCGGCGGGTCAGATACGCAGTATTTT. Its protein product is CASGGSDTQYF.

The chain links TRBV13 to TRBJ1-4; D is unclear. CDR1 PRHDT and CDR2 FYEKMQ come from the germline V gene (reference sequence). This CDR3 contains 14 residues. V lost 3 bases and J lost 8, with 13 bases in between. The CDR3 here is CASSFVAAREKLFF. Written as DNA, the CDR3 is TGTGCCAGCAGCTTTGTTGCGGCCCGGGAAAAACTGTTTTTT.

The V call is TRBV2, the J call TRBJ2-2; 8 bases align to TRBD2. V lost 5 bases to trimming and J lost 3 bases; unmatched junction nucleotides: 5. The V gene's germline CDR1 is SNHLY and CDR2 FYNNEI. There are 15 residues in the CDR3. The CDR3 nucleotides are TGTGCCAGCAGTCAGGGACTAGTGTACACCGGGGAGCTGTTTTTT. It specifies CASSQGLVYTGELFF.

The chain has TRBV6-5 and TRBJ1-5; tentatively, D is TRBD1 (5 bases). V was pared by 5 bases and J by 3 bases, with 11 bases between. The germline V gene encodes CDR1 MNHEY and CDR2 SVGAGI. CDR3 length: 14 residues. CDR3 DNA: TGTGCCAGCAGTCCTCGACAGTCCAATCAGCCCCAGCATTTT. It translates to CASSPRQSNQPQHF.

V usage is TRBV6-1 and J usage is TRBJ2-5; no definite D call. The J call may be incorrect, as the DNA end agrees better with TRBJ2-7. There are 12 residues in the CDR3. Germline CDR1 MNHNS, CDR2 SASEGT. Here the CDR3 reads CASSVADYEQYF. The CDR3 region has the DNA TGTGCCAGCAGTGTTGCAGACTACGAGCAGTACTTC.

The V call is TRBV5-8, the J call TRBJ1-4, with 9 bases lining up with TRBD1. This CDR3 has 14 residues. Germline CDR1 SGHTS, CDR2 YDEGEE. V lost 2 bases, J lost 5 bases, and 1 base stayed unmatched. CDR3 sequence (DNA): TGTGCCAGCAGCTTTGGGACAGGGAATGAAAAACTGTTTTTT. This encodes CASSFGTGNEKLFF.

The V gene is TRBV5-5, the J gene TRBJ2-3; D perhaps matches TRBD1 (6 bases). Germline assignment: CDR1 SGHKS and CDR2 YYEKEE (reference sequence). V lost 3 bases, J lost 5 bases, and 13 bases lay in between. The CDR3 is 14 amino acids. CDR3 bases: TGTGCCAGCAGCTACGACAGGCCCAGAGATACGCAGTATTTT. Protein: CASSYDRPRDTQYF.

This clone was found once. The V gene is TRBV18, the J gene TRBJ1-2, with a possible D match to TRBD1 (6 bases). The CDR3 runs 14 residues. V was trimmed by 6 bases and J by 7 bases, leaving 18 bases between them. Per germline, CDR1 KGHSH and CDR2 LQKENI. The CDR3 here is CASSPGGASPGYTF. CDR3 nucleotide sequence: TGTGCCAGCTCTCCCGGGGGGGCGTCCCCTGGCTACACCTTC. Filled out from reference TRBV18 and TRBJ1-2, the complete variable domain reads NAGVMQNPRHLVRRRGQEARLRCSPMKGHSHVYWYRQLPEEGLKFMVYLQKENIIDESGMPKERFSAEFPKEGPSILRIQQVVRGDSAAYFCASSPGGASPGYTFGSGTRLTVV.

The chain combines TRBV9 with TRBJ1-2; D might be TRBD1 (5 bases). Deletions cut 0 bases from V and 6 bases from J, with 12 bases between. This CDR3 comprises 14 residues. Per the germline V gene, CDR1 is SGDLS and CDR2 is YYNGEE. The DNA of the CDR3 is TGTGCCAGCAGCGTAGAGAACAGGCTAGATGGCTACACCTTC. Translation: CASSVENRLDGYTF.

This clone was seen just once. The rearrangement uses TRBV4-2 and TRBJ1-1; no clear D gene. The germline gives CDR1 LGHNA, CDR2 YNFKEQ. The germline V and J ends were trimmed by 1 base and 4 bases, with 10 bases remaining between them. The CDR3 has 14 amino acids. CDR3 in amino acids: CASSQVVDGTEAFF. The CDR3 nucleotides read TGTGCCAGCAGCCAAGTGGTAGATGGCACTGAAGCTTTCTTT.

The chain couples TRBV5-1 to TRBJ2-1; a weak D match, TRBD1 (5 bases). The germline V gene has CDR1 SGHRS and CDR2 YFSETQ. The CDR3 has 14 residues. V dropped 0 bases and J dropped 6 bases, with 10 bases sitting between them. CDR3 nucleotide sequence: TGCGCCAGCAGCTTGGGGGGCGCTAGCAATGAGCAGTTCTTC. Protein product: CASSLGGASNEQFF.

The V gene is TRBV7-9, the J gene TRBJ2-1, with 9 bases lining up with TRBD1. The CDR3 covers 15 residues. Trimming removed 5 bases from V and 2 bases from J; junction bases left unmatched: 4. CDR1 is SEHNR, CDR2 FQNEAQ, per germline (reference sequence). CDR3 protein: CASSQRQGAYNEQFF. The CDR3 region has the DNA TGTGCCAGCAGCCAAAGACAGGGGGCCTACAATGAGCAGTTCTTC. Full variable domain (rest looked up from reference TRBV7-9 and TRBJ2-1): DTGVSQNPRHKITKRGQNVTFRCDPISEHNRLYWYRQTLGQGPEFLTYFQNEAQLEKSRLLSDRFSAERPKGSFSTLEIQRTEQGDSAMYLCASSQRQGAYNEQFFGPGTRLTVL.

The chain joins TRBV15 to TRBJ1-6; D uncertain. The CDR3 runs to 13 residues. The germline V gene has CDR1 LNHNV and CDR2 YYDKDF (reference sequence). V lost 0 bases and J 10 bases, leaving 7 bases between the germline ends. CDR3 residues: CATSRDFGSPLHF. CDR3 coding DNA: TGTGCCACCAGCAGAGATTTTGGCTCACCCCTCCACTTT.

The J gene is TRBJ1-3, the V gene TRBV7-9, with 9 bases that match TRBD1. Germline CDR1 reads SEHNR; CDR2 reads FQNEAQ (reference sequence). The CDR3 has 19 amino acids. V trimming: 5 bases; J trimming: 3 bases; junction bases outside the gene matches: 17. The CDR3 DNA follows: TGTGCCAGCAGCACCCGACAGGGGGACTGGTTTCGGCATGGAAACACCATATATTTT. Amino acid sequence: CASSTRQGDWFRHGNTIYF.

This clone was counted a single time. The J gene is TRBJ1-4, the V gene TRBV5-6, with D tentatively TRBD1 (6 bases). Germline-derived CDR1 and CDR2 are SGHDT and YYEEEE. The CDR3 sequence is 14 residues long. V lost 1 base, J lost 14 bases, and 18 bases lay in between. CDR3 nucleotide sequence: TGTGCCAGCAGCTTGTGGGCCGGACAGTTAAAGCTGTTTTTT. Protein product: CASSLWAGQLKLFF.